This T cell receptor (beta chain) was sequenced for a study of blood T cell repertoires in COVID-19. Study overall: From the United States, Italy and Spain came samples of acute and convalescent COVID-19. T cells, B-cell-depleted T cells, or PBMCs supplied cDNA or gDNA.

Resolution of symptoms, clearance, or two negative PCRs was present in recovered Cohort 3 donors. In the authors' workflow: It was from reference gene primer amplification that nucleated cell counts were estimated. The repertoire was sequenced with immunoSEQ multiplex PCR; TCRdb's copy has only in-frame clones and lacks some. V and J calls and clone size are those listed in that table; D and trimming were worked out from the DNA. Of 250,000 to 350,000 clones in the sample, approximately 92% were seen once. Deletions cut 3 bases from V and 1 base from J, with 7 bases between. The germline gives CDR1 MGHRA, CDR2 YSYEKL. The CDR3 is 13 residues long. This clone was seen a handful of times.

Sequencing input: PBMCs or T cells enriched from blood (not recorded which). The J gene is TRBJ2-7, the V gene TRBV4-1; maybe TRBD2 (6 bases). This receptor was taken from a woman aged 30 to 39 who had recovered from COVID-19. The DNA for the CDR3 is TGCGCCAGCAGCCACGGGGGTTCCTACGAGCAGTACTTC. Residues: CASSHGGSYEQYF.